The clone carrying this T cell receptor beta chain is a singleton in its sample. Produced via immunoSEQ multiplex PCR; TCRdb's table is partial and in-frame only. The sample carries 120,000 or so clones, roughly 90% recorded once. These data are taken from a study of control samples from healthy donors and cancer patients. The V end was cut by 1 base, the J end by 4 bases, with 10 bases between. This CDR3 contains 14 residues. Germline CDR1 MNHEY, CDR2 SMNVEV (reference sequence). The rearrangement uses TRBV27 and TRBJ1-1; the D gene is possibly TRBD1 (6 bases). The sequencing sample was made of blood. This TCR derives from a man younger than 35 in good health. The CDR3 here is CASSLFRGGTEAFF. CDR3 nucleotide sequence: TGTGCCAGCAGTTTATTCAGGGGCGGCACTGAAGCTTTCTTT.